This T cell receptor beta chain was profiled in a study of blood T cell repertoires in COVID-19. Study in general: Whether acute or convalescent, the COVID-19 samples came from the United States, Italy and Spain. Sources were T cells, B-cell-depleted T cells, or PBMCs; the material itself was cDNA or gDNA.

V was trimmed by 4 bases and J by 1 base, leaving 13 bases between them. This CDR3 contains 15 residues. Germline V CDR1 and CDR2: WSHSY, SAAADI. The study recruited people aged about 18 to 90 years across approximately 25 US areas. Assay: immunoSEQ multiplex PCR; the TCRdb copy retains only in-frame clones and omits some. The sample includes a few hundred thousand clones, approximately 80% of them seen just once. The V gene is TRBV10-2, the J gene TRBJ2-5; weak D call: TRBD2 (5 bases). Sample: PBMCs or T cells enriched from blood (not recorded which). This sequence was found in a young man with acute COVID-19. This CDR3 is CASSVLGIGQETQYF. The CDR3 DNA reads TGCGCCAGCAGTGTACTAGGAATTGGCCAAGAGACCCAGTACTTC.